One sample yielded the 32 T cell receptor beta chains listed below, sequenced in a study of T cells in Graves' hyperthyroidism and ophthalmopathy (dated by TCRdb to between 2018 and 2020). Receptor libraries were prepared by multiplex PCR. Instrument on record: Illumina HiSeq 2000. TCR beta CDR3 regions were amplified from RNA transcripts. For the first round of RT-PCR on the TCR CDR3, the HTBI primer set was used together with the Qiagen OneStep RT-PCR kit. TCRdb applied fastp at Q25 and MiXCR to the public reads, then kept only in-frame beta chains. Merged by CDR3 protein, the rows form single entries marked with the most common genes and DNA. The sample data list some 380,000 distinct CDR3 sequences, and about 13% of these were observed just once. The top ten clones comprise less than 25% of the sample. Material for sequencing was blood. The receptors were gathered from a man aged 25 to 45 with Graves' hyperthyroidism that later progressed to Graves' ophthalmopathy.

A note on this clonotype: This could be a read error, since a much larger clone is one nucleotide away. This rearrangement joins TRBV20-1 to TRBJ1-2; D uncertain. Germline loops: CDR1 DFQATT, CDR2 SNEGSKA (reference sequence). The CDR3 spans 14 residues. CDR3 nucleotide sequence: TGCAGTGCTAGTCCCGGACGGGTCCTTGATGGCTACAGCTTC. Its translation: CSASPGRVLDGYSF.

This clonotype was found many times. V gene TRBV3-1 combines with J gene TRBJ1-2; 8 bases agree with TRBD1. The V gene end was trimmed by 5 bases and the J gene end by 8 bases; junction bases not matched to a gene: 7. The CDR3 has 13 amino acids. Germline CDR1 is LGHDT and CDR2 is YNNKEL (reference sequence). CDR3 DNA: TGTGCCAGCAGCAAGGACAGGGACATAGGCTACACCTTC. The encoded protein is CASSKDRDIGYTF.

This clonotype was recorded many times. The genes are TRBV7-3 and TRBJ2-7, with TRBD2 matching 9 bases. V shed 5 bases, J shed 1 base, and the junction held 6 bases outside the gene matches. Germline values: CDR1 SGHTA, CDR2 FQGTGA. This CDR3 has 15 residues. CDR3 nucleotide sequence: TGTGCCAGCAGCATTCTAGCGGGGAGGTCCTACGAGCAGTACTTC. Encoded protein: CASSILAGRSYEQYF.

This chain connects TRBV19 to TRBJ2-4; D call uncertain. The germline V gene encodes CDR1 LNHDA and CDR2 SQIVND (reference sequence). V lost 6 bases, J lost 0 bases, and 12 bases lay in between. The CDR3 covers 15 residues. The CDR3 region has the DNA TGTGCCAGTAGAGGCCGGGCCCTAGCCAAAAACATTCAGTACTTC. Residues: CASRGRALAKNIQYF.

The table lists this clonotype with a few counts. V is TRBV20-1 and J is TRBJ1-2, with 11 bases identical to TRBD1. The CDR3 has 18 residues. The V gene end was trimmed by 5 bases and the J gene end by 7 bases; junction bases not matched to a gene: 21. Germline CDR1 is DFQATT and CDR2 is SNEGSKA (reference sequence). CDR3 nucleotides: TGCAGTGCTCCCGACGGCCCGGACAGGGGGCGAACAACGGGTGGCTACACCTTC. Translating it yields CSAPDGPDRGRTTGGYTF.

This clonotype appeared many times. V gene TRBV5-1 combines with J gene TRBJ2-1; TRBD2 agrees at 8 bases. The CDR3 has 13 residues. V trimming: 5 bases; J trimming: 8 bases; junction bases outside the gene matches: 6. The germline CDR1 and CDR2 sequences are SGHRS and YFSETQ. This CDR3 is CASSPAGGYEQFF. In nucleotides, the CDR3 is TGCGCCAGCAGTCCCGCGGGGGGCTATGAGCAGTTCTTC.

In this sample, this clonotype turned up many times. The chain has TRBV11-3 and TRBJ2-5, with D possibly TRBD2 on 5 matching bases. The length of the CDR3 is 16 residues. Trimming shortened V by 5 bases and J by 2 bases, and 18 bases separated the two germline ends. Germline values: CDR1 SGHNT, CDR2 YENEEA. The CDR3 DNA reads TGTGCCAGCAGCCTCACCCTCAGAGGGTGGCAAGAGACCCAGTACTTC. Its protein product is CASSLTLRGWQETQYF.

This clonotype has ten or more counts. CDR3 nucleotides: TGTGCCAGCAGTTTTGAACAGGTAGCAGAAGCTTTCTTT. Residues: CASSFEQVAEAFF. This chain links TRBV12-3 or TRBV12-4 with TRBJ1-1; possible D gene TRBD1, 5 bases. The CDR3 spans 13 residues. The ends were cut back, 3 bases at V and 8 bases at J, with 13 bases in the middle.

This clonotype showed up just a few times. The V gene is TRBV4-2, the J gene TRBJ2-7, with TRBD2 matching 10 bases. Germline V gene sequence: CDR1 LGHNA, CDR2 YNFKEQ. Germline trimming cut 4 bases from V and 0 bases from J; bases unmatched to any gene: 6. CDR3 length: 16 residues. The CDR3 loop reads CASSPTSGDSSYEQYF. The CDR3 DNA reads as TGTGCCAGCAGCCCAACTAGCGGGGACAGCTCCTACGAGCAGTACTTC.

This clonotype was counted ten times or more. V gene TRBV28 combines with J gene TRBJ1-2, with TRBD1 identical over 12 bases. The junction had 7 bases not matched to a gene; V was cut back by 6 bases and J by 8 bases. Germline V gene data show CDR1 as MDHEN and CDR2 as SYDVKM. The CDR3 extends over 14 amino acids. CDR3 nucleotide sequence: TGTGCCAGCAGGTCGGGACAGGGGGCCAGGGGCTACACCTTC. Encoded protein: CASRSGQGARGYTF.

J is TRBJ1-4 and V is TRBV5-4, with D possibly TRBD1 on 5 matching bases. Germline V gene sequence: CDR1 SGHNT, CDR2 YYREEE (reference sequence). The V end lost 4 bases, the J end lost 0 bases, and 13 bases lay between the germline ends. CDR3 length equals 16 residues. The chain's CDR3 is CASSARPGATNEKLFF. CDR3 DNA sequence: TGTGCCAGCAGCGCCCGACCGGGGGCAACTAATGAAAAACTGTTTTTT.

As regards this clonotype: One end of the junction is discordant with germline, which a read error may explain. J is TRBJ1-4 and V is TRBV12-3 or TRBV12-4, with D possibly being TRBD1 (6 bases). This CDR3 region has 15 residues. CDR3 bases: TGTTCCAGCAGGCCCACAGGGTCATTCAATGAAAAACTGTTTTTT. Encoded protein: CSSRPTGSFNEKLFF.

This clonotype was counted between two and nine times. The chain combines TRBV4-1 with TRBJ2-5; 7 positions match TRBD2. CDR3 length equals 15 residues. From germline, CDR1 is MGHRA and CDR2 YSYEKL. V was pared by 1 base and J by 4 bases, with 6 bases of the junction left unmatched. The CDR3 sequence is CASSQGLATRETQYF. The CDR3 DNA reads as TGCGCCAGCAGCCAAGGACTAGCCACCCGAGAGACCCAGTACTTC.

The chain has TRBV10-3 and TRBJ1-2; the D is unclear. Germline V CDR1 and CDR2: ENHRY, SYGVKD. V lost 10 bases, J lost 10 bases, and 16 bases lay in between. There are 11 residues in the CDR3. The CDR3 nucleotides read TGTGCCACCCATCTGTCCGGTGACTACACCTTC. Amino acids: CATHLSGDYTF.

This clonotype was counted only a few times. The V gene is TRBV7-2, the J gene TRBJ2-1; no definite D call. The CDR3 covers 13 residues. The ends were cut back, 4 bases at V and 6 bases at J, with 10 bases in the middle. Germline V gene sequence: CDR1 SGHTA, CDR2 FQGNSA. This chain's CDR3 is CASSYILGNEQFF. In DNA, the CDR3 is TGTGCCAGCAGCTACATCCTCGGCAATGAGCAGTTCTTC.

This clonotype was seen repeatedly, ten times or more. V and J are TRBV7-9 and TRBJ2-7, with TRBD2 as a possible D gene (5 bases). The germline V gene has CDR1 SEHNR and CDR2 FQNEAQ (reference sequence). CDR3 length: 13 amino acids. Trimming stripped 5 bases from V and 3 bases from J, with 11 bases between. DNA for the CDR3: TGTGCCAGCAGCCGGACTGAAAACTACGAGCAGTACTTC. This translates into CASSRTENYEQYF.

Only a few counts were recorded for this clonotype. The V gene is TRBV7-2, the J gene TRBJ2-3, with TRBD1 matching 8 bases. Germline CDR1 SGHTA, CDR2 FQGNSA. CDR3 length: 16 amino acids. V lost 5 bases and J lost 2; bases outside the gene matches: 9. In nucleotides, the CDR3 is TGTGCCAGCAGCGATGACAGGGGCTACCTCACAGATACGCAGTATTTT. It yields the protein CASSDDRGYLTDTQYF.

In this sample, this clonotype turned up many times. V usage is TRBV9 and J usage is TRBJ2-1, with D uncertain. Trimming stripped 6 bases from V and 1 base from J, with 17 bases between. Germline values: CDR1 SGDLS, CDR2 YYNGEE. The CDR3 extends over 16 amino acids. CDR3 sequence reads: CASTPSWTESYNEQFF. The DNA for the CDR3 is TGTGCCAGCACCCCCTCTTGGACGGAGTCCTACAATGAGCAGTTCTTC.

The chain employs TRBV30 and TRBJ1-6, with a weak D call TRBD1 (6 bases). The V end lost 3 bases, the J end lost 7 bases, and 10 bases lay between the germline ends. Germline values: CDR1 GTSNPN, CDR2 SVGIG (reference sequence). The CDR3 is 13 residues long. Written as DNA, the CDR3 is TGTGCCTGGAGAACAGGGTTGAATTCACCCCTCCACTTT. Its protein is CAWRTGLNSPLHF.

This clonotype was found a few times. The chain has TRBV28 and TRBJ2-7; D uncertain. Between the trimmed V and J ends, which lost 6 bases and 4 bases, there was a span of 10 bases. There are 12 residues in the CDR3. The germline CDR1 and CDR2 sequences are MDHEN and SYDVKM. CDR3 DNA: TGTGCCAGCAGAGATAACAGTTACGAGCAGTACTTC. It yields the protein CASRDNSYEQYF.

The V call is TRBV28, the J call TRBJ2-3, with unresolved D. The CDR3 runs 10 residues. Trimming took 9 bases from V and 7 from J, leaving 8 bases between them. Germline V lookup: CDR1 MDHEN, CDR2 SYDVKM. CDR3 residues: CASGVNTQYF. DNA of the CDR3: TGTGCCAGTGGGGTAAATACGCAGTATTTT.

This clonotype was seen ten or more times. The genes are TRBV20-1 and TRBJ2-1; 12 bases line up with TRBD2. With 4 bases clipped from V and 8 bases from J, the junction kept 6 bases outside the gene matches. CDR1 is DFQATT, CDR2 SNEGSKA, per germline (reference sequence). This CDR3 contains 14 residues. The DNA of the CDR3 is TGCAGTGCTAAACTACTAGCGGGGGGCCATGAGCAGTTCTTC. Residues: CSAKLLAGGHEQFF.

This clonotype appeared many times. The V gene is TRBV20-1, the J gene TRBJ2-1; no reliable D call. Germline CDR1 and CDR2: DFQATT and SNEGSKA (reference sequence). CDR3 length equals 11 residues. Trimming stripped 2 bases from V and 8 bases from J, with 7 bases between. The DNA of the CDR3 is TGCAGTGCTAGAAGACAATATGAGCAGTTCTTC. Protein: CSARRQYEQFF.

The chain uses TRBV4-1 and TRBJ1-1; possibly TRBD1 for D (6 bases). The CDR3 is made up of 17 amino acids. The V and J ends lost 4 bases and 3 bases respectively, with 21 bases between them. CDR1 and CDR2 from the germline V gene are MGHRA and YSYEKL. Here the CDR3 reads CASSLVWGGARDTEAFF. The CDR3 DNA sequence: TGCGCCAGCAGCCTCGTCTGGGGGGGGGCCCGGGACACTGAAGCTTTCTTT.

Many counts were recorded for this clonotype. The V gene is TRBV3-1, the J gene TRBJ1-6, with 9 bases fitting TRBD1. The V gene's germline CDR1 is LGHDT and CDR2 YNNKEL (reference sequence). Unmatched junction bases numbered 4, after V lost 4 bases and J lost 9 bases. The CDR3 totals 14 residues. The CDR3 bases are TGTGCCAGCAGCCCCCGGGACAGGGTTTCACCCCTCCACTTT. Protein: CASSPRDRVSPLHF.

Many counts were recorded for this clonotype. CDR3 nucleotide sequence: TGTGCCAGCAGCTTATGGGATCCGCGCACAGATACGCAGTATTTT. Translation: CASSLWDPRTDTQYF. The genes are TRBV7-8 and TRBJ2-3; D unresolved. The germline gives CDR1 SGHVS, CDR2 FQNEAQ. The CDR3 totals 15 residues. The V end was cut by 2 bases, the J end by 1 base, with 10 bases between. Full variable domain (remainder filled in from reference TRBV7-8 and TRBJ2-3): GAGVSQSPRYKVAKRGQDVALRCDPISGHVSLFWYQQALGQGPEFLTYFQNEAQLDKSGLPSDRFFAERPEGSVSTLKIQRTQQEDSAVYLCASSLWDPRTDTQYFGPGTRLTVL.

V gene TRBV3-1 combines with J gene TRBJ1-4; TRBD1 matches 9 bases. Trimming at V came to 0 bases and at J to 8 bases, leaving 4 bases not matched to a gene. The CDR3 runs to 15 residues. The V gene's germline CDR1 is LGHDT and CDR2 YNNKEL (reference sequence). CDR3 sequence reads: CASSQELGQGEKLFF. In nucleotides, the CDR3 is TGTGCCAGCAGCCAAGAATTGGGACAGGGAGAAAAACTGTTTTTT. Combining the CDR3 with reference TRBV3-1 and TRBJ1-4 gives the whole variable domain DTAVSQTPKYLVTQMGNDKSIKCEQNLGHDTMYWYKQDSKKFLKIMFSYNNKELIINETVPNRFSPKSPDKAHLNLHINSLELGDSAVYFCASSQELGQGEKLFFGSGTQLSVL.

This clonotype came up a few times. The CDR3 DNA is TGTGCCAGCAGCCAAGTAGCTGGGACAGGGGGAGGCGAGCAGTACTTC. It yields the protein CASSQVAGTGGGEQYF. The chain has TRBV3-1 and TRBJ2-7, with 11 bases identical to TRBD1. The CDR3 spans 16 residues. Per germline, CDR1 LGHDT and CDR2 YNNKEL (reference sequence). J lost 6 bases, V lost 1 base, and 8 bases had no gene match.

At least ten counts were recorded for this clonotype. This chain connects TRBV7-8 to TRBJ2-7; D unclear. The CDR3 has 12 amino acids. The V and J ends lost 5 bases and 4 bases respectively, with 9 bases between them. Germline V gene lookup returns CDR1 SGHVS and CDR2 FQNEAQ. The CDR3 DNA follows: TGTGCCAGCAGCCAAAGTAGGTACGAGCAGTACTTC. It codes for CASSQSRYEQYF.

This clonotype was seen only a few times. The chain combines TRBV6-1 with TRBJ1-2, with a tentative D call TRBD1 (6 bases). This CDR3 region has 16 residues. Germline lookup yields CDR1 MNHNS and CDR2 SASEGT. The V gene lost 3 bases and the J gene lost 4 bases, with 18 bases spanning the gap. The DNA of the CDR3 is TGTGCCAGCAGTGATTCGGCGGAGGGAGGGGGCTATGGCTACACCTTC. It yields the protein CASSDSAEGGGYGYTF.

The rearrangement links TRBV4-1 to TRBJ1-3, with 7 nucleotides matching TRBD1. The CDR3 is 15 residues long. Germline V gene data show CDR1 as MGHRA and CDR2 as YSYEKL. The J segment lost 4 bases and the V segment lost 1 base, leaving 4 bases of the junction unmatched. CDR3 DNA: TGCGCCAGCAGCCAAGGACAGGGAGGCGGAAACACCATATATTTT. Its translation is CASSQGQGGGNTIYF.

This clonotype was counted a few times. A read error may produce the germline difference seen at one junction end. This rearrangement joins TRBV7-7 to TRBJ2-3; TRBD1 might be the D (6 bases). The CDR3 spans 13 residues. CDR1 SSHAT and CDR2 FNYEAQ come from the germline V gene (reference sequence). In DNA form, the CDR3 reads TGTGCTAGCAGCCGGACAGCCACAGATACGCAGTATTTT. Protein: CASSRTATDTQYF.